One and the same sample provided the 9 T cell receptor beta chains below, sequenced in a study of molecular identifiers for immune sequencing clone quantification. TCRdb processed the PCR reads anew with MiXCR; each CDR3 protein has one entry. This sample yields about 53,000 distinct CDR3 sequences, of which 35% to 40% are seen a single time; about 3.8% belongs to the top ten. The specimen was naive CD8+ T cells from blood, with Jurkat cell RNA spiked in. The sample's subset: FACS-sorted CD8+CD4-CCR7+CD45RA+ naive T cells. These receptors were collected from a human donor in good health. Some libraries in this study had Jurkat cell RNA spiked in.

As regards this clonotype: The junction and the germline gene differ at one end; a read error may be behind it. The chain couples TRBV7-2 to TRBJ1-3, with a possible D match to TRBD1 (6 bases). CDR1 and CDR2 (germline): SGHTA, FQGNSA. CDR3 length equals 20 residues. This CDR3 is CASSLARQARGLSSGTTIYF. For the CDR3, the DNA is TGTGCCAGCAGCTTAGCACGACAGGCCCGAGGGTTAAGCTCTGGAACCACCATATATTTT.

This clonotype was observed once. A much larger clone differs from this one at a single base, so this may be a read error. This CDR3 fails to terminate in the conserved phenylalanine or tryptophan, so it likely reflects a read error. The chain couples TRBV5-1 to TRBJ2-5; 10 bases match TRBD2. Trimming removed 2 bases from V and 3 bases from J; junction bases left unmatched: 4. The CDR3 is 15 residues long. In germline, CDR1 is SGHRS, CDR2 YFSETQ. Here the CDR3 reads CASSFGLAGEETQYL. The DNA of the CDR3 is TGCGCCAGCAGCTTTGGGCTAGCGGGAGAAGAGACCCAGTACCTC.

In this sample, this clonotype turned up a few times. The chain carries TRBV9 and TRBJ2-7; 9 nucleotides line up with TRBD1. The CDR3 extends over 14 amino acids. The V gene end was trimmed by 4 bases and the J gene end by 3 bases; junction bases not matched to a gene: 5. CDR1 SGDLS and CDR2 YYNGEE come from the germline V gene. CDR3 DNA sequence: TGTGCCAGCAGCCCCCCGGACAGGGGCTACGAGCAGTACTTC. This gives the protein CASSPPDRGYEQYF. The variable domain in full, completed from reference TRBV9 and TRBJ2-7, reads DSGVTQTPKHLITATGQRVTLRCSPRSGDLSVYWYQQSLDQGLQFLIQYYNGEERAKGNILERFSAQQFPDLHSELNLSSLELGDSALYFCASSPPDRGYEQYFGPGTRLTVT.

This clonotype was counted at least ten times. V usage is TRBV7-2 and J usage is TRBJ2-5, with D unresolved. Deletions cut 1 base from V and 7 bases from J, with 4 bases between. From germline, CDR1 is SGHTA and CDR2 FQGNSA. This CDR3 is 11 amino acids long. CDR3 protein: CASSLEGTQYF. Written as DNA, the CDR3 is TGTGCCAGCAGCTTAGAAGGGACCCAGTACTTC.

Turning to this clonotype: One junction end disagrees with the germline gene, perhaps due to a read error. The rearrangement joins TRBV20-1 to TRBJ1-5; TRBD1 agrees at 8 bases. This CDR3 has 19 residues. CDR1 is DFQATT, CDR2 SNEGSKA, per germline (reference sequence). The CDR3 DNA reads as TGCAGTGCTAGAGCCTTGACCCCGGGACAGGTATATAGCAATCAGCCCCGGCATTTT. Its translation is CSARALTPGQVYSNQPRHF.

V gene TRBV6-4 combines with J gene TRBJ2-3; D gene unclear. V was cut by 8 bases and J by 1 base, with 19 bases left in between. The CDR3 length is 16 residues. The germline CDR1 and CDR2 sequences are MRHNA and SNTAGT. The CDR3 DNA follows: TGTGCCAGCCCTGCCGCCTATTCCCTAGGCACAGATACGCAGTATTTT. This encodes CASPAAYSLGTDTQYF.

A note on this clonotype: This may be a read error, as it is one base from a much larger clone. This chain uses TRBV9 with TRBJ2-2, with 7 bases matching TRBD1. V gave up 5 bases and J gave up 0 bases; unmatched junction bases: 4. The CDR3 loop spans 15 amino acids. Germline values: CDR1 SGDLS, CDR2 YYNGEE. CDR3 DNA: TGTGCCAGCAGTACAGGGGTGTCGAACACCGGGGAGCTGTTTTTT. Translating gives CASSTGVSNTGELFF.

Worth noting for this clonotype: One base away lies a much larger clone, so this may be a sequencing read error. J is TRBJ2-5 and V is TRBV7-9; 10 bases map to TRBD2. Germline values: CDR1 SEHNR, CDR2 FQNEAQ (reference sequence). This CDR3 has 15 residues. The trim removed 7 bases at V and 5 bases at J, leaving 10 bases unmatched. The CDR3 DNA reads TGTGCCAGCACCAGGGCTAGCGGGAGTTTCGAGACCCAGTACTTC. Translation: CASTRASGSFETQYF.

Turning to this clonotype: Since a much larger clone is just one base distant, this may be a read error. This sequence joins TRBV5-1 and TRBJ2-3, with D perhaps TRBD1 (6 bases). The germline gives CDR1 SGHRS, CDR2 YFSETQ. The CDR3 sequence is 15 residues long. The CDR3 DNA reads TGCGCCAGCAGCTTGGTTGCAGGGGATCAAGATACGCAGAATTTT. Its translation: CASSLVAGDQDTQNF.